Listed here are 21 T cell receptor beta chains from one sample, sequenced in a study of cytomegalovirus exposure and HLA in healthy donors (dated 2017 in TCRdb). Libraries came from the immunoSEQ multiplex PCR assay. For the multiplex PCR, a mixture combining 60 forward primers for TCR Vbeta segments and 13 reverse primers for TCR Jbeta segments was used. TCRdb re-hosts the immuneACCESS table, in-frame sequences only. Its copies lack some clones; in the studies checked, an unresolved V gene accounts for under half of them, and the cause for the rest is not known. For this sample the table gives under 55,000 clones, of which around 80% were detected only once. The ten largest clones add up to around 8.1% of the sample. Sequencing input: PBMCs. The receptors shown here come from a young man in good health and CMV-seropositive.

The V call is TRBV29-1, the J call TRBJ2-7; D perhaps matches TRBD1 (6 bases). There are 15 residues in the CDR3. The V gene lost 6 bases and the J gene lost 0 bases, with 18 bases spanning the gap. In germline, CDR1 is SQVTM, CDR2 ANQGSEA. The CDR3 loop reads CSVDTGTIGSYEQYF. DNA of the CDR3: TGCAGCGTAGATACAGGGACCATCGGCTCCTACGAGCAGTACTTC.

A note on this clone: Other DNA sequences in this sample translate to the same CDR3. The rearrangement uses TRBV6-5 and TRBJ1-2; D gene uncertain. The ends were cut back, 0 bases at V and 5 bases at J, with 10 bases in the middle. CDR3 size: 14 residues. The germline V gene encodes CDR1 MNHEY and CDR2 SVGAGI. CDR3 amino acids: CASSYSKLNYGYTF. Written as DNA, the CDR3 is TGTGCCAGCAGTTACTCGAAACTGAATTATGGCTACACCTTC.

This clone was detected once. V and J are TRBV27 and TRBJ2-1, with TRBD1 matching 8 bases. V dropped 3 bases and J dropped 1; count of bases not matched to a gene: 5. Per the germline V gene, CDR1 is MNHEY and CDR2 is SMNVEV (reference sequence). This CDR3 is built from 16 residues. CDR3 nucleotides: TGTGCCAGCAGTTTCATTACAGGGGGTTCCTACAATGAGCAGTTCTTC. This encodes CASSFITGGSYNEQFF.

The chain employs TRBV6-5 and TRBJ2-3, with 10 bases matching TRBD1. This CDR3 has 15 amino acids. Per germline, CDR1 MNHEY and CDR2 SVGAGI. V was pared by 4 bases and J by 5 bases, with 6 bases of the junction left unmatched. DNA of the CDR3: TGTGCCAGCAGTTCCACGGGACAGGGGTTAGATACGCAGTATTTT. It yields the protein CASSSTGQGLDTQYF.

This chain joins TRBV6-4 and TRBJ2-1, with 9 bases aligning to TRBD2. The V segment lost 3 bases and the J segment 6 bases; nucleotides outside the gene matches: 3. The CDR3 is 14 amino acids. Germline V gene data show CDR1 as MRHNA and CDR2 as SNTAGT. The CDR3 here is CASSEGGGVNEQFF. CDR3 coding DNA: TGTGCCAGCAGTGAAGGCGGGGGGGTCAATGAGCAGTTCTTC.

Here the CDR3 DNA reads TGTGCCAGCAGCCAAACCTTTTCCGGACTAGCGGGGTTACAAGAGACCCAGTACTTC. It is translated as CASSQTFSGLAGLQETQYF. The V call is TRBV7-6, the J call TRBJ2-5; 12 positions match TRBD2. CDR3 size: 19 residues. Germline V gene lookup returns CDR1 SGHVS and CDR2 FNYEAQ. With V trimmed by 5 bases and J by 2 bases, 15 bases remained unmatched.

CDR3 nucleotides: TGCAGCGTGATTATACCGACACCTCAAGGAAACACCATATATTTT. It codes for CSVIIPTPQGNTIYF. The genes are TRBV29-1 and TRBJ1-3; no clear D. This CDR3 comprises 15 residues. CDR1 SQVTM and CDR2 ANQGSEA come from the germline V gene. With 6 bases removed from V and 4 bases from J, the gap between germline ends came to 19 bases. Full variable domain (remainder filled in from reference TRBV29-1 and TRBJ1-3): SAVISQKPSRDICQRGTSLTIQCQVDSQVTMMFWYRQQPGQSLTLIATANQGSEATYESGFVIDKFPISRPNLTFSTLTVSNMSPEDSSIYLCSVIIPTPQGNTIYFGEGSWLTVV.

This chain links TRBV6-1 with TRBJ1-2; D is undetermined. The CDR3 extends over 14 amino acids. V was clipped by 0 bases and J by 3 bases, with 8 bases between them. Germline values: CDR1 MNHNS, CDR2 SASEGT. The CDR3 DNA sequence: TGTGCCAGCAGTGAAGCGCCCGGTTACTATGGCTACACCTTC. It encodes CASSEAPGYYGYTF.

The CDR3 bases are TGTGCCAGCAGTTCACAGGGTACCTATAATTCACCCCTCCACTTT. This codes for CASSSQGTYNSPLHF. The chain couples TRBV6-5 to TRBJ1-6; tentatively, D is TRBD1 (6 bases). The germline V and J ends were trimmed by 4 bases and 2 bases, with 9 bases remaining between them. The CDR3 is made up of 15 amino acids. Looked up from germline, CDR1 is MNHEY and CDR2 is SVGAGI.

The V gene is TRBV27, the J gene TRBJ1-2, with TRBD1 identical over 7 bases. The ends lost 0 bases at V and 5 bases at J; junction bases unmatched: 9. The CDR3 runs 16 residues. Germline CDR1 is MNHEY and CDR2 is SMNVEV (reference sequence). The chain's CDR3 is CASSLSGAGGYYGYTF. In DNA, the CDR3 is TGTGCCAGCAGTTTATCTGGGGCAGGGGGGTATTATGGCTACACCTTC.

The chain recombines TRBV18 with TRBJ1-1; 10 bases are shared with TRBD1. The CDR3 spans 14 residues. The ends lost 6 bases at V and 6 bases at J; junction bases unmatched: 7. The V gene's germline CDR1 is KGHSH and CDR2 LQKENI. The CDR3 bases are TGTGCCAGCTCCATAGGACAGGGGGATCCTGAAGCTTTCTTT. As protein: CASSIGQGDPEAFF.

The genes are TRBV9 and TRBJ2-1; D may be TRBD2 (7 bases). The V gene lost 4 bases and the J gene lost 0 bases, with 26 bases spanning the gap. The V gene's germline CDR1 is SGDLS and CDR2 YYNGEE. The CDR3 spans 20 residues. CDR3: CASSTNFGGRAGNSYNEQFF. CDR3 bases: TGTGCCAGCAGCACAAATTTCGGGGGGCGAGCTGGAAACTCCTACAATGAGCAGTTCTTC.

The chain joins TRBV7-2 to TRBJ2-1; 7 bases are a match to TRBD2. After removal of 1 base from V and 4 bases from J, the junction contained 4 bases not matched to a gene. The CDR3 is 15 residues long. CDR1 is SGHTA, CDR2 FQGNSA, per germline. As DNA, the CDR3 is TGTGCCAGCAGCTTAGGGGAGGGGTTTTACAATGAGCAGTTCTTC. It codes for CASSLGEGFYNEQFF. The variable domain in full, completed from reference TRBV7-2 and TRBJ2-1, reads GAGVSQSPSNKVTEKGKDVELRCDPISGHTALYWYRQSLGQGLEFLIYFQGNSAPDKSGLPSDRFSAERTGGSVSTLTIQRTQQEDSAVYLCASSLGEGFYNEQFFGPGTRLTVL.

This clone occurred a few times. The chain uses TRBV18 and TRBJ2-7, with 10 bases that match TRBD2. The V gene's germline CDR1 is KGHSH and CDR2 LQKENI. V lost 0 bases to trimming and J lost 3 bases; unmatched junction nucleotides: 5. This CDR3 is 16 amino acids long. The CDR3 loop reads CASSPPFSGGGYEQYF. The CDR3 nucleotides read TGTGCCAGCTCACCACCTTTCAGCGGGGGGGGCTACGAGCAGTACTTC.

V usage is TRBV5-6 and J usage is TRBJ1-6; D possibly corresponds to TRBD1 (6 bases). With 4 bases removed from V and 10 bases from J, the gap between germline ends came to 21 bases. This CDR3 contains 16 residues. Germline values: CDR1 SGHDT, CDR2 YYEEEE. CDR3 DNA: TGTGCCAGCAGCCCCGCTACAGGGTACGGGGGGTCACCCCTCCACTTT. Its protein is CASSPATGYGGSPLHF.

V and J are TRBV7-9 and TRBJ2-7; 8 nucleotides match TRBD2. The CDR3 has 16 amino acids. J lost 6 bases, V lost 3 bases, and 13 bases had no gene match. Germline CDR1 reads SEHNR; CDR2 reads FQNEAQ (reference sequence). CDR3 protein: CASSLISGAGGREQYF. The CDR3 region has the DNA TGTGCCAGCAGCTTGATTAGCGGGGCCGGGGGACGCGAGCAGTACTTC.

This clone was observed once. The chain links TRBV2 to TRBJ1-5, with a weak D call TRBD1 (6 bases). Germline-derived CDR1 and CDR2 are SNHLY and FYNNEI. The ends were cut back, 0 bases at V and 0 bases at J, with 18 bases in the middle. CDR3 length equals 19 residues. Written as DNA, the CDR3 is TGTGCCAGCAGTGAAGCGCATAGCAGGGGAAAATATAGCAATCAGCCCCAGCATTTT. Translated, it gives CASSEAHSRGKYSNQPQHF.

The V and J genes are TRBV15 and TRBJ1-2, with D possibly being TRBD1 (5 bases). CDR1 LNHNV and CDR2 YYDKDF come from the germline V gene (reference sequence). Trimming removed 0 bases at V and 5 bases at J, with 13 bases between. This CDR3 is built from 15 residues. The CDR3 DNA reads as TGTGCCACCAGCAGAGATAGCCAGGGTTCTTATGGCTACACCTTC. It translates to CATSRDSQGSYGYTF.

This clone was found a few times. J is TRBJ2-3 and V is TRBV6-1; TRBD2 aligns across 9 bases. With 6 bases clipped from V and 1 base from J, the junction kept 2 bases outside the gene matches. Germline loops: CDR1 MNHNS, CDR2 SASEGT. This CDR3 is 14 amino acids long. The CDR3 loop reads CASRRLAGTDTQYF. As DNA, the CDR3 is TGTGCCAGCAGGCGACTAGCGGGCACAGATACGCAGTATTTT.

The chain recombines TRBV6-1 with TRBJ1-1, with 7 bases matching TRBD1. The CDR3 totals 13 residues. Germline CDR1 MNHNS, CDR2 SASEGT. The junction had 8 bases not matched to a gene; V was cut back by 10 bases and J by 3 bases. CDR3 bases: TGTGCCATCCAAGGGGGCAGCTACACTGAAGCTTTCTTT. Its protein is CAIQGGSYTEAFF.

The chain carries TRBV6-4 and TRBJ1-1; TRBD1 matches at 7 bases. V shed 4 bases and J 8 bases; nucleotides not matched to a gene: 16. Germline V gives CDR1 MRHNA, CDR2 SNTAGT. CDR3 size: 16 residues. The DNA of the CDR3 is TGTGCCAGCAGTGTTGAGGCAGGGGGATTGGTAAGAGAAGCTTTCTTT. Protein product: CASSVEAGGLVREAFF.